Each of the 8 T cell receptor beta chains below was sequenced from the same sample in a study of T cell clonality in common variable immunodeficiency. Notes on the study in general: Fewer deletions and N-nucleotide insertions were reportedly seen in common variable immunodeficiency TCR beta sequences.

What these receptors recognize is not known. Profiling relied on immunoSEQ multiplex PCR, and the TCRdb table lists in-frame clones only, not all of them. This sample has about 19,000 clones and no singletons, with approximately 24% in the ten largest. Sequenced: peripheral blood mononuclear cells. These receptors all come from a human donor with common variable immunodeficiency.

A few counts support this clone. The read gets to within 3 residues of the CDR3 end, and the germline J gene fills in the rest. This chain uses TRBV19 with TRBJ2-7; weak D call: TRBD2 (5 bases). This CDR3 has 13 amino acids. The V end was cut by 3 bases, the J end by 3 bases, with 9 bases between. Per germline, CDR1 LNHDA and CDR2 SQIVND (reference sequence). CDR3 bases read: TGTGCCAGTAGTATGGGCGGGCACTACGAG. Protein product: CASSMGGHYE. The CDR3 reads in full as CASSMGGHYEQYF.

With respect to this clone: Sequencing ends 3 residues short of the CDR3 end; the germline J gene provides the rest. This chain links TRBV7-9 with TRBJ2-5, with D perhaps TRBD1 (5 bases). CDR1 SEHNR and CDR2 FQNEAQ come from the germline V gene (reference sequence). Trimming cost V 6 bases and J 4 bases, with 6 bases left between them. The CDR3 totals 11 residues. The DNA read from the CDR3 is TGTGCCAGCAGTAGGGGAGAGACC. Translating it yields CASSRGET. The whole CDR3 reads CASSRGETQYF.

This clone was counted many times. The DNA read from the CDR3 is TGTGCCATCAGGAGGACTAGCGGGGGGGCCTTCAATGAG. Protein product: CAIRRTSGGAFNE. The entire CDR3 protein reads CAIRRTSGGAFNEQFF. V is TRBV10-3 and J is TRBJ2-1; 15 bases are a match to TRBD2. Sequencing ends 3 residues short of the CDR3 end; the germline J gene provides the rest. Germline trimming cut 6 bases from V and 6 bases from J; bases unmatched to any gene: 6. CDR1 is ENHRY, CDR2 SYGVKD, per germline. This CDR3 has 16 residues.

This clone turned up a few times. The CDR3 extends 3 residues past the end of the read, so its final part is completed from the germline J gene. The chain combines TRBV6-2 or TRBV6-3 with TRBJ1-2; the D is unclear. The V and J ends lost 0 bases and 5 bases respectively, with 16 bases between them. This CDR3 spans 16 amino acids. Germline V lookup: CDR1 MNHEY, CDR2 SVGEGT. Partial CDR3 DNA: TGTGCCAGCAGTTACTCGAGATTTGCCGGGGTTTATGGC. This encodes CASSYSRFAGVYG. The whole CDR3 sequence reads CASSYSRFAGVYGYTF.

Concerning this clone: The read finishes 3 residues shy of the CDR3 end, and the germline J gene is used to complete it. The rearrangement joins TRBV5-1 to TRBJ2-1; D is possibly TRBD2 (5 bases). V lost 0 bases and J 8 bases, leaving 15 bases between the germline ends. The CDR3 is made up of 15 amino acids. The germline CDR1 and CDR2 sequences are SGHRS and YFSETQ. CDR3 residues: CASSLVQRPRDEQFF. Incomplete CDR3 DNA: TGCGCCAGCAGCTTGGTTCAGCGGCCCCGGGATGAG.

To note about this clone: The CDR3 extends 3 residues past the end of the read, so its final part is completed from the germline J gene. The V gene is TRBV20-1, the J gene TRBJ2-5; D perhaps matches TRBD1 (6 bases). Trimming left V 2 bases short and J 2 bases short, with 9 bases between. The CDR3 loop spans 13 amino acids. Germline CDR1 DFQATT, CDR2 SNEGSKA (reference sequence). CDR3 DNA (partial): TGCAGTGCTAGAAGGACAGATCAAGAGACC. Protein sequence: CSARRTDQET. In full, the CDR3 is CSARRTDQETQYF.

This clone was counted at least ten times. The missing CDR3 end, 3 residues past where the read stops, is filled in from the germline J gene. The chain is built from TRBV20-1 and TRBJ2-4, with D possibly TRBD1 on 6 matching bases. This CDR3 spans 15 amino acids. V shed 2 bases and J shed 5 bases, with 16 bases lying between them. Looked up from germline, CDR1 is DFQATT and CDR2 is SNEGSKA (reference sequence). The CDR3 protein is CSARTNRDTQNIQYF. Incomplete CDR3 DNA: TGCAGTGCTAGAACTAACCGGGACACCCAAAACATT.

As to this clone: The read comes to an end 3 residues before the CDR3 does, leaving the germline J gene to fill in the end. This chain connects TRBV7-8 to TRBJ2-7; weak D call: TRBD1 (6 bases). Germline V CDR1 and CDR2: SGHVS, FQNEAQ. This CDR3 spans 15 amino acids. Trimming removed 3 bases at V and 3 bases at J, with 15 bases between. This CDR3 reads CASSFSGDKGYEQYF. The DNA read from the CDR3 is TGTGCCAGCAGCTTTAGTGGGGACAAGGGCTACGAG.